Included here is one TCR beta chain sequence, with context. Its antigen remains undetermined. No much larger clonotype is one base removed from it; base qualities were not supplied. The data were obtained in a study of cytomegalovirus exposure and HLA in healthy donors (dated by TCRdb to the late 2010s). Concerning the study at large: According to an earlier analysis of several hundred of the donors, 150 million to 200 million T cells yielded roughly 110 million unique TCR beta sequences and around 300 Gb of sequence data. Roughly 300 gigabases of sequencing data and around 85 million unique TCR sequences made up an early release that covered around 640 HLA-typed donors. Among the roughly 370 genotyped donors, roughly 80% belonged to the genetic ancestry cluster associated with self-reported Caucasian donors. The study aimed to test whether signatures of past pathogen exposure could be identified by cataloging public T cell receptors. The study used immunosequencing to profile the T cell repertoires of 670 or so subjects and linked those repertoires to cytomegalovirus serostatus. Besides the first cohort of approximately 710 subjects, a separate validation cohort made up of 120 different subjects was used. To predict cytomegalovirus infection status, the study combined high-throughput TCR immunosequencing, statistical association of individual TCRs with disease status, and machine learning. In a later analysis, previously published TCR beta repertoires from about 640 donors were re-analyzed and high-resolution HLA genotyping was added so that TCR occurrence patterns could be studied. In the later analysis, no new phenotypic data were used to find candidate immune exposures; instead, reliance was placed on TCR beta sequences and their occurrence across donors. An earlier analysis of approximately 630 of the donors applied high-throughput TCR beta sequencing to assess whether each TCR beta V gene segment acted as functional or pseudogenic. Donor age, sex, ethnicity and CMV serostatus were compiled alongside the repertoire data. A later genetic analysis took genome-wide SNP genotypes for about 55% of the roughly 670 donors and used that subset as a discovery cohort. Every discovery cohort repertoire had been produced on one sequencing platform. HLA typing covered class I and class II loci at four-digit resolution. Typing coverage varied by locus: about 620-640 donors for A, B, C, DRB1 and DQB1; 500 to 550 for DQA1; 606 for DPA1; roughly 470 for DPB1. Roughly five DR-DQ haplotypes were handled as single units for association and clustering, since linkage in the cohort was strong. Across around 400 genotyped donors of the cohort, an average of roughly 250,000 unique TCR beta nucleotide sequences per donor were sequenced, and roughly 20% of those sequences were non-productive.

To prepare the library, the immunoSEQ multiplex PCR assay was applied. The multiplex PCR relied on a mix of 60 forward primers for TCR Vbeta segments and 13 reverse primers for TCR Jbeta segments. The CDR3 region of rearranged TCR beta genes was amplified from genomic DNA by a multiplex PCR assay. Amplified TCR beta libraries were sequenced as 87-base-pair reads on the Illumina HiSeq System. The study's processing was this. Across the roughly 670 repertoires, a later analysis counted 80 million or so unique TCR beta chains, roughly 11 million of which were shared by at least two donors. Raw reads were error-corrected and collapsed into unique sequences by a nearest-neighbor algorithm in which closely related sequences were merged to remove PCR and sequencing errors. To assign V, D and J gene segments, CDR3 sequences were aligned to IMGT reference sequences. For a sequence to be retained, a match of at least six nucleotides was required to both a V gene segment and a J gene segment. Rearrangements were classified as productive when the CDR3 lacked stop codons and remained in frame with V and J, and all other rearrangements were classified as non-productive. Following IMGT convention, CDR3 was defined as the stretch from the second conserved V-encoded cysteine up to the conserved J-encoded phenylalanine. In an earlier analysis of more than 550 of the donors, sequences lacking an unambiguous match to a single V gene segment were excluded. In an earlier analysis of a few hundred of the donors, a V segment was called functional when productive rearrangements were above 56.7%, and segregating when the standard deviation between donors exceeded 5%. A statistical classification framework was built for diagnosing cytomegalovirus status from the catalog of TCR beta chain sequences. In a later analysis, TCR nucleotide sequences were compared against IMGT/GENE-DB human TR gene sequences so that V and J genes could be assigned. A later analysis assigned CDR3 sequences and most-parsimonious VDJ recombination scenarios with the TCRdist pipeline. A later analysis defined each TCR beta chain by its CDR3 amino acid sequence plus V-gene family, and excluded reads lacking a unique V-gene family. As a way to deal with suspected cross-contamination and a sequencing artifact, a later analysis dropped more than 500 nucleotide sequences that were highly shared and had low generation probability. A later analysis calculated a clonal expansion index for each public chain from normalized within-repertoire ranks of inferred template counts. In a later analysis, generation probabilities were computed using a VDJ recombination model fitted to out-of-frame rearrangements, and the results were checked against IGoR. In a later analysis, TCR-TCR, TCR-HLA and TCR-CMV co-occurrence was scored with hypergeometric tests, and a repertoire-size bias correction was applied to TCR pairs. False discovery rates were estimated in a later analysis by permuting HLA or CMV assignments 20 times. A later analysis grouped co-occurring TCRs with DBSCAN, adding TCRdist sequence similarity when clustering within HLA-allele-positive subsets. Repertoires with fewer than 30,000 or more than 120,000 public chains, plus five repertoires with anomalous nucleotide sharing, were excluded from co-occurrence clustering. In its TCRdb copy, this immuneACCESS table keeps in-frame sequences only and misses some clones. Where compared with another copy, unresolved V genes explain less than half of these, and the others have no known cause. That table gives V, J and clone size, and the DNA gave D and trimming. The sample data list 150,000 to 170,000 clones, and more than 70% of these were observed just once. Jointly, the top ten make up 5.5% to 6.5% of the sample.

The cohort consisted of 670 or so healthy bone marrow donors. At the time of sampling, all cohort members were nominally healthy, though unrecorded immune exposures were likely present. The donor tested CMV seropositive, placing the donor among the roughly 300 seropositive members of the cohort. Each donor provided a peripheral blood sample, and peripheral blood mononuclear cells were used for TCR beta sequencing. The Qiagen DNeasy Blood Extraction Kit was used to extract genomic DNA from the blood cell samples. Results the study describes overall, beyond this receptor: The classifier was reported to diagnose cytomegalovirus status with high specificity and sensitivity in both the original and validation cohorts. Specific HLA alleles were associated with 18,000 or so TCR beta sequences at a false discovery rate of 0.05 in a later analysis. CMV serostatus was the only immune exposure information available for the cohort. In a later genetic analysis, fewer N-insertions in productive TCRs were reported among donors in an Asian-associated ancestry cluster than the roughly 700-donor mean. A cluster of highly shared sequence variants was judged likely to represent a technical artifact of the sequencing pipeline. A later analysis found that TCR association rates varied across HLA loci, with DRB1 alleles showing the most associated TCRs and HLA-C alleles the fewest. Strong co-occurrence of HLA alleles, especially DR and DQ, made assigning TCR associations to individual alleles difficult. Because counts were too low, seventeen rarely observed V segments, including chromosome 9 orphons, were left out of the earlier analysis of over 550 of the donors. An earlier analysis of roughly 570 of the donors showed that most TCR beta V segments appeared in productive rearrangements either about 87% or about 30% of the time, which broadly matched IMGT annotations. A further reported finding was that TCR beta sequences accurately predicted the HLA-A and HLA-B alleles for most subjects in the first cohort. The study listed 164 TCR beta chains as associated with cytomegalovirus. In a later genetic analysis, a missense DCLRE1C variant was associated with V-gene and J-gene trimming of TCR beta chains, and the association was replicated in an independent cohort. In vitro tests confirmed that three of the cytomegalovirus-associated TCR beta chains recognize cytomegalovirus antigens. In a later analysis, HLA-associated TCR beta chains showed more clonal expansion and lower generation probabilities than non-associated chains that were equally common. According to a later analysis, most CMV-associated TCR beta chains appeared to be HLA-restricted, and the HLA associations seemed to be driven largely by CMV exposure. Correlated functional status among segregating V segments might reflect linkage disequilibrium, but an unknown experimental factor could not be ruled out. Across donors, most TCR sequences were observed very rarely, whereas some public TCRs were present in many individuals. In a later analysis, several top co-occurrence clusters were reported to appear linked to parvovirus B19, influenza, CMV and Epstein-Barr virus. HLA typing was unavailable for some donors at each locus, so association tests used only the typed subset. The authors suggested that the approach could potentially be extended to other disease states and immunological phenotypes. Presence/absence analyses assumed roughly uniform sequencing depth across donors, an assumption that may not hold. Some IMGT-functional V segments, including TRBV6-2 and TRBV6-3, could not be distinguished by the 87-base-pair reads and were therefore excluded. In this cohort, only TCR beta chains were sequenced, and detectable features were limited by the absence of alpha or paired-chain data.

The junction shows trimming of 5 bases on V and 6 bases on J, and the gene matches do not reach 8 bases of it. The CDR3 goes from the cysteine to the phenylalanine over 16 residues. This entry keeps only the CDR3 DNA: 48 bases, framed from base 1. From the germline V gene (reference sequence), CDR1 is MNHNY and CDR2 is SVGAGI. This receptor was obtained from a woman in her thirties or forties in good health and CMV-seropositive. The chain employs TRBV6-6 and TRBJ2-7; a stretch of 15 junction bases matches TRBD2. Sequenced: PBMCs. CDR3 loop: CASSKSGTSGRREQYF. The base sequence is TGTGCCAGCAGTAAATCCGGGACTAGCGGGAGGCGCGAGCAGTACTTC.